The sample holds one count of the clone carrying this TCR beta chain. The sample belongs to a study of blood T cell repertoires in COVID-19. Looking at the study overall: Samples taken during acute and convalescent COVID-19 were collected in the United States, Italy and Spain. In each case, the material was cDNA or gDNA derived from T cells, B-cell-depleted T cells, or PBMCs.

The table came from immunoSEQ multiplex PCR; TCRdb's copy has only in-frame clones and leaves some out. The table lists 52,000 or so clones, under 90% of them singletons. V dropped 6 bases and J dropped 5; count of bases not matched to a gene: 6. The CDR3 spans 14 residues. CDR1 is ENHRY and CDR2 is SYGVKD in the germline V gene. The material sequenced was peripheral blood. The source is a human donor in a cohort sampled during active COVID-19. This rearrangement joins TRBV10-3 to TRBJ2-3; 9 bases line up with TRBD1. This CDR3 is CAIRGDREGDTQYF. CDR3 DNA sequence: TGTGCCATCAGGGGGGACAGGGAAGGAGATACGCAGTATTTT.